One sample yielded the 3 T cell receptor beta chains listed below, sequenced in a study of cytomegalovirus exposure and HLA in healthy donors. The assay was immunoSEQ multiplex PCR, and TCRdb's table has in-frame clones only and misses some. The repertoire holds about 160,000 clones, with roughly 89% as singletons. Specimen: PBMCs. Receptor source: a woman between 18 and 29 years old in good health and CMV-seropositive.

This chain joins TRBV10-3 and TRBJ2-7, with TRBD2 matching over 13 bases. The CDR3 is 16 residues long. The trim removed 3 bases at V and 0 bases at J, leaving 2 bases unmatched. Germline V lookup: CDR1 ENHRY, CDR2 SYGVKD. CDR3 sequence reads: CAISELAGGPSYEQYF. CDR3 DNA sequence: TGTGCCATCAGTGAACTAGCGGGAGGGCCCTCCTACGAGCAGTACTTC.

This sequence joins TRBV27 and TRBJ2-7; D might be TRBD1 (6 bases). The germline CDR1 and CDR2 sequences are MNHEY and SMNVEV (reference sequence). The CDR3 is 13 residues long. V lost 2 bases, J lost 3 bases, and 8 bases lay in between. CDR3 nucleotides: TGTGCCAGCAGTTTAACAGGGAACTACGAGCAGTACTTC. Protein sequence: CASSLTGNYEQYF.

This chain links TRBV9 with TRBJ2-2, with TRBD2 matching 13 bases. V lost 6 bases and J lost 4; bases outside the gene matches: 6. This CDR3 contains 16 residues. The germline gives CDR1 SGDLS, CDR2 YYNGEE. The CDR3 is CASTPGLAGVTGELFF. The CDR3 region has the DNA TGTGCCAGCACCCCAGGACTAGCGGGAGTCACCGGGGAGCTGTTTTTT.